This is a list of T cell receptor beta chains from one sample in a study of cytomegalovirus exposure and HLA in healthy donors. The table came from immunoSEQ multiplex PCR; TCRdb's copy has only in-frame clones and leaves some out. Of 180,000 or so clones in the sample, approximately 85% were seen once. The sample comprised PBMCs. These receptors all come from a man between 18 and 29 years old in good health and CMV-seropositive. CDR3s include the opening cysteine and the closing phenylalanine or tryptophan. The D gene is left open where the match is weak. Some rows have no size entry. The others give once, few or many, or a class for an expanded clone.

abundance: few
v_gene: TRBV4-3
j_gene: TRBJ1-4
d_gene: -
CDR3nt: TGCGCCAGCAGCCAAGCAAGGGCTCGCAGGGATGAAAAACTGTTTTTT
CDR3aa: CASSQARARRDEKLFF

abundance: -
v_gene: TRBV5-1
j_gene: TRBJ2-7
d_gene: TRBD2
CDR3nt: TGCGCCAGCAGCTTGGGTCCTAGCGGCGACTACGAGCAGTACTTC
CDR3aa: CASSLGPSGDYEQYF

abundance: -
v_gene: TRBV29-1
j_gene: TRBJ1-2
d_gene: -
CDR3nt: TGCAGCGTTGATCACGGGTTTTATGGCTACACCTTC
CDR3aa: CSVDHGFYGYTF

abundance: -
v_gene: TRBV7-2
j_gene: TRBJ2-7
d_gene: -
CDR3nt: TGTGCCAGCAGCTTGGACTGGAGATCGGGCGAGCAGTACTTC
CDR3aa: CASSLDWRSGEQYF

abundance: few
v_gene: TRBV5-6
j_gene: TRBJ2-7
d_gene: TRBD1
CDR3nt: TGTGCCAGCAGCTTGGCGGGACAGGGAAACCACGAGCAGTACTTC
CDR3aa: CASSLAGQGNHEQYF

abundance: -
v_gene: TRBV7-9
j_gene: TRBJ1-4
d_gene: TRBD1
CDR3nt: TGTGCCAGCAGCTTAGTGGGACAGGGGAAAGAGAAACTGTTTTTT
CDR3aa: CASSLVGQGKEKLFF

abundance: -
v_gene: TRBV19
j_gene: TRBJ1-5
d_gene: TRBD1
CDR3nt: TGTGCCAGTAGGGGGACAGACCAAGGGCCCCAGCATTTT
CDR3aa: CASRGTDQGPQHF

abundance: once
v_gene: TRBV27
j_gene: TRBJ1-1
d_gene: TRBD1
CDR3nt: TGTGCCAGCAGTTTCGGGCAGGGGGACACTGAAGCTTTCTTT
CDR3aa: CASSFGQGDTEAFF

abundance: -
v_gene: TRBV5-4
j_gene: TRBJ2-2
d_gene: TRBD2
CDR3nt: TGTGCCAGCAGCCCAGGACTAGCGGGGGGCCCCGCGGCCGGGGAGCTGTTTTTT
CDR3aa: CASSPGLAGGPAAGELFF

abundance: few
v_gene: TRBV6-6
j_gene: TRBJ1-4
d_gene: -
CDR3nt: TGTGCCAGCAGTTATGGGCAGAGTAATGAAAAACTGTTTTTT
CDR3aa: CASSYGQSNEKLFF

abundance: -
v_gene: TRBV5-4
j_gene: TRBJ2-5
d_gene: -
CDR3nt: TGTGCCAGCAGCTTGCCAACTAGCCTACTTCAAGAGACCCAGTACTTC
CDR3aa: CASSLPTSLLQETQYF

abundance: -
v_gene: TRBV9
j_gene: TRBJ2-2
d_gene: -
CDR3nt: TGTGCCAGCAGCGTAGGGCCATCGGGCACCGGGGAGCTGTTTTTT
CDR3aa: CASSVGPSGTGELFF

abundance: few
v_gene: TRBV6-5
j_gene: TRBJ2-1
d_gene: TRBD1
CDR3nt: TGTGCCAGCAGACAAACAGGGGGAAGGTGGAATGAGCAGTTCTTC
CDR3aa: CASRQTGGRWNEQFF

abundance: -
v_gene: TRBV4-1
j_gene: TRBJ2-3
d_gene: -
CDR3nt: TGCGCCAGCAGCCATTTCCTAGGGGGGGGTACCACAGATACGCAGTATTTT
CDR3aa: CASSHFLGGGTTDTQYF

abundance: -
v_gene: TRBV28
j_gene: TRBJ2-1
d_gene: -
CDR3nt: TGTGCCAGCAGTTTTTCCCTCAACTACTACAATGAGCAGTTCTTC
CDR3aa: CASSFSLNYYNEQFF

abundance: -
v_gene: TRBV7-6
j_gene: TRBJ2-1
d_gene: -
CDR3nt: TGTGCCAGCAGCTTAGCGCATGGGGGGAATATTAACAATGAGCAGTTCTTC
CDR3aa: CASSLAHGGNINNEQFF

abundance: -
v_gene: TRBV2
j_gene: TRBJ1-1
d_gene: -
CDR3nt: TGTGCCAGCAGTAAGACGGTAGGGGCTCCCATCTTTGCGGCTTTCTTT
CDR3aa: CASSKTVGAPIFAAFF

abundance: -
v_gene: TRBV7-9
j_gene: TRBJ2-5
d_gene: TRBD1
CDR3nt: TGTTCCAGCAGCGCCCGGGACAGGGGGCTAGGGGAGACCCAGTACTTC
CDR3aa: CSSSARDRGLGETQYF

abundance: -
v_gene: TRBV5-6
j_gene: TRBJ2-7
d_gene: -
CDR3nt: TGTGCCAGCAGCTTGTTCACCTTCTACGAGCAGTACTTC
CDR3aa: CASSLFTFYEQYF

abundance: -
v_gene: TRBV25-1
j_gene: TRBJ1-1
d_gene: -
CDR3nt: TGTGCCAGCAGTGAATTTCGGAGAATGAACACTGAAGCTTTCTTT
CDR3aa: CASSEFRRMNTEAFF

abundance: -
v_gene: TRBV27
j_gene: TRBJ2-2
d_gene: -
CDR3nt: TGTGCCAGCACCACCTTTCGCACAGGGTCCATCACCGGGGAGCTGTTTTTT
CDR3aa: CASTTFRTGSITGELFF

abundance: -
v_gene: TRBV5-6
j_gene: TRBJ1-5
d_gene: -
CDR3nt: TGTGCCAGCAGCTCCAATCTTCAGGGATCGGATCAGCCCCAGCATTTT
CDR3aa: CASSSNLQGSDQPQHF

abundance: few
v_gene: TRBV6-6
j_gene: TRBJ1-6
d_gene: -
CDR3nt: TGTGCCAGCAGTTACCCAGACACCCTTAATTCACCCCTCCACTTT
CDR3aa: CASSYPDTLNSPLHF

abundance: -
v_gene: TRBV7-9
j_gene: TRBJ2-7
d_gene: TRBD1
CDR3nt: TGTGCCAGCAGCTTATTCCCCGTACGGGGACAGGGGTACGAGCAGTACTTC
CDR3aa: CASSLFPVRGQGYEQYF

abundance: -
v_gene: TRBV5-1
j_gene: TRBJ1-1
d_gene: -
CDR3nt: TGCGCCAGCAGCTCCCTCGGGGGGGCGACCACTGAAGCTTTCTTT
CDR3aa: CASSSLGGATTEAFF

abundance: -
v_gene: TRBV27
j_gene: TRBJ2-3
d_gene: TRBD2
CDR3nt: TGTGCCAGCAGACGTAGCGGGGGGCGCACAGATACGCAGTATTTT
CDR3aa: CASRRSGGRTDTQYF

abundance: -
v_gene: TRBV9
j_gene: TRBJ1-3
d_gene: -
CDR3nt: TGTGCCAGCAGCGTACTTCCCGGGACTGAGAACGGAAACACCATATATTTT
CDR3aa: CASSVLPGTENGNTIYF

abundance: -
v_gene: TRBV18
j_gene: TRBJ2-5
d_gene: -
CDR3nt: TGTGCCAGCTCACCACCCGGGGAGACCCAGTACTTC
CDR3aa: CASSPPGETQYF